This T cell receptor (beta chain) was recovered during a study of prognosis after radiotherapy for stage I lung cancer. For the study at large: Some 14 men and six or seven women, aged about 50 to 84 and with a median age of approximately 70 years, made up the patients. Radiotherapy preceded distant metastases in several patients (median approximately seven months); over 12 showed no significant progression.

CDR3 length: 15 amino acids. V lost 6 bases and J lost 2; bases outside the gene matches: 8. Per the germline V gene, CDR1 is DFQATT and CDR2 is SNEGSKA (reference sequence). This clonotype has ten or more counts. Antigen: not known. TCR beta CDR3 was amplified from genomic DNA by two-round multiplex PCR. Each TRBV and TRBJ gene had its own primer in the first PCR round. There were universal primers used in the second PCR round. TCRdb fed the multiplex PCR reads into MiXCR, producing one record per CDR3 protein. The table has about 35,000 distinct CDR3 sequences, approximately 32% seen once; the top ten hold 25% to 30%. Overall study results and limits: Post-therapy Shannon entropy was lower in patients developing distant metastases following stereotactic body radiation therapy.

The chain combines TRBV20-1 with TRBJ2-3; TRBD1 matches 10 bases. This material consisted of PBMCs, taken before or after stereotactic body radiation therapy (not recorded which). This clonotype originated in a donor over 45 with non-small cell lung cancer. The chain's CDR3 is CSAYRTGGTTDTQYF. The CDR3 region has the DNA TGCAGTGCCTATAGGACAGGGGGGACCACAGATACGCAGTATTTT.